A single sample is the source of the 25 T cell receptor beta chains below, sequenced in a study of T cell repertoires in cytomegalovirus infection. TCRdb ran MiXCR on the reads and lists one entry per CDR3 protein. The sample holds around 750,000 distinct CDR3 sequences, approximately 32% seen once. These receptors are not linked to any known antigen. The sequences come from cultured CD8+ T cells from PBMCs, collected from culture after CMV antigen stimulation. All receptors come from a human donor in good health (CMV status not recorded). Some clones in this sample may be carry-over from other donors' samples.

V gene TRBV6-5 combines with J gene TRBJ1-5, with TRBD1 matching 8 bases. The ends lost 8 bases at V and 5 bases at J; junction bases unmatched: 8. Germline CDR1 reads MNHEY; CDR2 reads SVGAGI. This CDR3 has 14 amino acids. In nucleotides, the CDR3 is TGTGCCAGCGGATACCAGGGGGCGGATCAGCCCCAGCATTTT. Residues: CASGYQGADQPQHF.

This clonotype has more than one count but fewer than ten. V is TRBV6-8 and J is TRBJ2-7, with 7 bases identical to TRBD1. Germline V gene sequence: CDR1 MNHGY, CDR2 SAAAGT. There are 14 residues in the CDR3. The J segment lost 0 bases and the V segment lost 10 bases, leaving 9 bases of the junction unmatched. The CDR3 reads CATAVAGGSYEQYV. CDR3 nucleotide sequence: TGTGCCACCGCTGTAGCAGGGGGCTCCTACGAGCAGTACGTC.

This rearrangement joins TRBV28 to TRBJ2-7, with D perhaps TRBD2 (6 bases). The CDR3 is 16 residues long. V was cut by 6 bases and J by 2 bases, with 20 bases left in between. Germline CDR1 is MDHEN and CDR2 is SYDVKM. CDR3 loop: CASRAWGLRGPYEQYV. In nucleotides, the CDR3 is TGTGCCAGCAGGGCTTGGGGACTTAGAGGTCCCTACGAGCAGTACGTC.

The CDR3 nucleotides read TGTGCCAGCAGCTGGACAGGGTGGACCAACGTCCTGACTTTC. This translates into CASSWTGWTNVLTF. The chain employs TRBV7-3 and TRBJ2-6; TRBD1 aligns across 8 bases. Unmatched junction bases numbered 4, after V lost 4 bases and J lost 8 bases. Germline lookup yields CDR1 SGHTA and CDR2 FQGTGA. The CDR3 has 14 residues.

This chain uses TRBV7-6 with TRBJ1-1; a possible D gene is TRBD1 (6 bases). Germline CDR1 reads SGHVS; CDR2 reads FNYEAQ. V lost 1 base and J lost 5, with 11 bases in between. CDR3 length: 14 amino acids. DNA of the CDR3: TGTGCCAGCAGCTTAGATGGGGGGCGAACTGAAGCTTTCTTT. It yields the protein CASSLDGGRTEAFF.

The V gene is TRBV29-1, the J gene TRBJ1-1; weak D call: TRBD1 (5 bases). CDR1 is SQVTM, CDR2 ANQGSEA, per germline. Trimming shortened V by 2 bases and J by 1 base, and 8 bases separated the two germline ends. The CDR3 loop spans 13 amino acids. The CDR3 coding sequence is TGCAGCGTTGAACGGGGGGAGAACACTGAAGCTTTCTTT. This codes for CSVERGENTEAFF.

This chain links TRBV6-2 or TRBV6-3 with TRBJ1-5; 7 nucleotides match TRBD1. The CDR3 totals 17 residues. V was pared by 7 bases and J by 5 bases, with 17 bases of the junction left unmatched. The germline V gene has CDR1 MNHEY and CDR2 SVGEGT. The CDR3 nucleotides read TGTGCCAGCACGATAAGAGGACCCGGGACAGACTATCAGCCCCAGCATTTT. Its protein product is CASTIRGPGTDYQPQHF.

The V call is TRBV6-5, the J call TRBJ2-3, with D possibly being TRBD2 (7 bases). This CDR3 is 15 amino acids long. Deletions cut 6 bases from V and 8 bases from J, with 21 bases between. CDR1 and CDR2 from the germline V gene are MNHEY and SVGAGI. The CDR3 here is CASRRGGPSAATQYF. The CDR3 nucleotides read TGTGCCAGCAGGAGGGGGGGCCCATCCGCAGCTACGCAGTATTTT.

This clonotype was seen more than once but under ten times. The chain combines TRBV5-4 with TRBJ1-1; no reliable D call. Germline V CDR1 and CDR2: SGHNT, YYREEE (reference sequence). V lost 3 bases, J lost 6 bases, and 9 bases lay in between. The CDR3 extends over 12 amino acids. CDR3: CASSSVVSEAFF. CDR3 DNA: TGTGCCAGCAGCTCGGTTGTCTCTGAAGCTTTCTTT. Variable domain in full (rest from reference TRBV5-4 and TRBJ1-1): ETGVTQSPTHLIKTRGQQVTLRCSSQSGHNTVSWYQQALGQGPQFIFQYYREEENGRGNFPPRFSGLQFPNYSSELNVNALELDDSALYLCASSSVVSEAFFGQGTRLTVV.

The CDR3 bases are TGTGCCACCAGTGAAACCGGACAGGCGGGCACAGATACGCAGTATTTT. It specifies CATSETGQAGTDTQYF. The chain employs TRBV24-1 and TRBJ2-3; 7 positions agree with TRBD1. Unmatched junction bases numbered 7, after V lost 4 bases and J lost 1 base. CDR3 length: 16 residues. Germline V lookup: CDR1 KGHDR, CDR2 SFDVKD.

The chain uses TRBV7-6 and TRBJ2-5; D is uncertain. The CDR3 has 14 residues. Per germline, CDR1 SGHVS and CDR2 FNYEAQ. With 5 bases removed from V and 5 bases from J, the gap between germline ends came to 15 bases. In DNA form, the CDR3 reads TGTGCCAGCAGCAGCCGACGGGTCGGCGAGACCCAGTACTTC. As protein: CASSSRRVGETQYF. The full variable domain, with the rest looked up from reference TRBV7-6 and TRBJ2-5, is GAGVSQSPRYKVTKRGQDVALRCDPISGHVSLYWYRQALGQGPEFLTYFNYEAQQDKSGLPNDRFSAERPEGSISTLTIQRTEQRDSAMYRCASSSRRVGETQYFGPGTRLLVL.

The CDR3 protein is CASTPGTGLLYEQYF. In DNA, the CDR3 is TGTGCCAGTACCCCCGGGACAGGGCTCCTCTACGAGCAGTACTTC. This chain links TRBV19 with TRBJ2-7, with TRBD1 identical over 9 bases. The CDR3 length is 15 residues. Trimming at V came to 7 bases and at J to 3 bases, leaving 10 bases not matched to a gene. The germline gives CDR1 LNHDA, CDR2 SQIVND (reference sequence).

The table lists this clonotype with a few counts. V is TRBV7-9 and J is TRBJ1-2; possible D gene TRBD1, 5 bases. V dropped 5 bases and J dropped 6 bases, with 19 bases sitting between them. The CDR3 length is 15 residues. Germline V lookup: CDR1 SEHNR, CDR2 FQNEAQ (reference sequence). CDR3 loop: CASSPPNVGGDGYTF. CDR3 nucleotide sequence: TGTGCCAGCAGCCCGCCGAATGTCGGGGGAGATGGCTACACCTTC.

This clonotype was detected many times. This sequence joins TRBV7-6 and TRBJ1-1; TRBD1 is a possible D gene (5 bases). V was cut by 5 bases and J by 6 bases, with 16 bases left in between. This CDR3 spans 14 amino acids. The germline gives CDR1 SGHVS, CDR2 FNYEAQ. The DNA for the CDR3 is TGTGCCAGCAGCCGGGACCTCAAGGGCTCTGAAGCTTTCTTT. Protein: CASSRDLKGSEAFF. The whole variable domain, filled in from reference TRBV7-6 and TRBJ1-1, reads GAGVSQSPRYKVTKRGQDVALRCDPISGHVSLYWYRQALGQGPEFLTYFNYEAQQDKSGLPNDRFSAERPEGSISTLTIQRTEQRDSAMYRCASSRDLKGSEAFFGQGTRLTVV.

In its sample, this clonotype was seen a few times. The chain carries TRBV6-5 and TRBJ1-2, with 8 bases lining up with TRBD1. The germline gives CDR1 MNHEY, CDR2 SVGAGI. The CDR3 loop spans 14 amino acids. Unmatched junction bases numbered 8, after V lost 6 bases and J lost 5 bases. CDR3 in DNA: TGTGCCAGCAGACCTCAGGGGGCTGGGTATGGCTACACCTTC. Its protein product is CASRPQGAGYGYTF.

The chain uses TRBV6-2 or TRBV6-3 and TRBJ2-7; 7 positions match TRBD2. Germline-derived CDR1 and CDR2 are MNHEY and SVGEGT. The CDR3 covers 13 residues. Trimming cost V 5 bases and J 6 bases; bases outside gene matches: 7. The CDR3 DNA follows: TGTGCCAGCAGTCTCGGGACTATGGGCGAGCAGTACGTC. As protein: CASSLGTMGEQYV.

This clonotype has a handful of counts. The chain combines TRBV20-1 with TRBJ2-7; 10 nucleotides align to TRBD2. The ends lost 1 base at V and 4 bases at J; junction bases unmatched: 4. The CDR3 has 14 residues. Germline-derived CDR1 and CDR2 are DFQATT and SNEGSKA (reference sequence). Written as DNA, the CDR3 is TGCAGTGCTAGAGCCGCTAGCGGGGGATACGAGCAGTACGTC. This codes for CSARAASGGYEQYV.

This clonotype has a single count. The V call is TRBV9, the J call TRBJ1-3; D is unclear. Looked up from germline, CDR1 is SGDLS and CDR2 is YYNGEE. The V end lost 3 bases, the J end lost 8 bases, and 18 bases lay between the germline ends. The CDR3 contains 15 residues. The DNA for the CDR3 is TGTGCCAGCAGCGGGCGAGGCAGGCCGGTTGACACCATATATTTT. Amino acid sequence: CASSGRGRPVDTIYF.

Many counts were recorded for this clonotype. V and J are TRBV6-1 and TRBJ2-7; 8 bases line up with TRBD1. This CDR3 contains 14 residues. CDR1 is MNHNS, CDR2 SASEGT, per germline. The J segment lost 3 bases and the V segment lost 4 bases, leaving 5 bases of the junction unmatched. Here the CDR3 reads CASSVYGTGYEQYV. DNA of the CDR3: TGTGCCAGCAGTGTCTACGGGACAGGCTACGAGCAGTACGTC.

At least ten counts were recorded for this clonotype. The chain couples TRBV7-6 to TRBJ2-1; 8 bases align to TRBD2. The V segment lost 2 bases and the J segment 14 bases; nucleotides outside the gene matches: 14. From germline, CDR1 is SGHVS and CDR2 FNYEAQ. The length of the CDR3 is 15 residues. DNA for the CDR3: TGTGCCAGCAGCTTAATTGGACTAGCATACTATAAGGAGTTCTTC. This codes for CASSLIGLAYYKEFF.

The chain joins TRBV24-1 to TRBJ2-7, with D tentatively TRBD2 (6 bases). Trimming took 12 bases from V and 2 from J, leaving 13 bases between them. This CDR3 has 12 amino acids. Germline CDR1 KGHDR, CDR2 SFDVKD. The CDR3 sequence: CAPVGGPYEQYF. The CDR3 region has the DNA TGTGCCCCCGTCGGAGGGCCCTACGAGCAGTACTTC.

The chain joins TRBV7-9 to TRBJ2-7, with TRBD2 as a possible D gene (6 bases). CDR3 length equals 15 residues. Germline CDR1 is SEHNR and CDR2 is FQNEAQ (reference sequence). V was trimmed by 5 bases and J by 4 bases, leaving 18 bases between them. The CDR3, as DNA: TGTGCCAGCAGCGGAGGCGGGATATACAGTTACGAGCAGTACTTC. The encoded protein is CASSGGGIYSYEQYF.

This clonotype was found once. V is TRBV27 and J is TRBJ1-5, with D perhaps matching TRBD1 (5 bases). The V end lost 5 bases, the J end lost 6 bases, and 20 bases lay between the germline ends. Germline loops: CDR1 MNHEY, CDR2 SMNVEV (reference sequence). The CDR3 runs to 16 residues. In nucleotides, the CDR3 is TGTGCCAGCAGTCCTCCCCCGGGACCCGCCCGTCAGCCCCAGCATTTT. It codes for CASSPPPGPARQPQHF.

The CDR3 protein is CASSFGGPLPDTQYF. For the CDR3, the DNA is TGTGCCAGCAGTTTTGGGGGTCCCCTTCCTGATACGCAGTATTTT. This chain links TRBV12-3 or TRBV12-4 with TRBJ2-3; either TRBD1 or TRBD2 may supply D (5 bases each). This CDR3 has 15 residues. V was clipped by 3 bases and J by 6 bases, with 16 bases between them.

The DNA for the CDR3 is TGTGCCAGCAGTGCTTGGGGCCCCTACCCCGATGAGCAGTTCTTC. This codes for CASSAWGPYPDEQFF. This chain joins TRBV6-1 and TRBJ2-1; D is perhaps TRBD1 (5 bases). CDR1 and CDR2 from the germline V gene are MNHNS and SASEGT. The CDR3 has 15 amino acids. Trimming left V 4 bases short and J 8 bases short, with 18 bases between.